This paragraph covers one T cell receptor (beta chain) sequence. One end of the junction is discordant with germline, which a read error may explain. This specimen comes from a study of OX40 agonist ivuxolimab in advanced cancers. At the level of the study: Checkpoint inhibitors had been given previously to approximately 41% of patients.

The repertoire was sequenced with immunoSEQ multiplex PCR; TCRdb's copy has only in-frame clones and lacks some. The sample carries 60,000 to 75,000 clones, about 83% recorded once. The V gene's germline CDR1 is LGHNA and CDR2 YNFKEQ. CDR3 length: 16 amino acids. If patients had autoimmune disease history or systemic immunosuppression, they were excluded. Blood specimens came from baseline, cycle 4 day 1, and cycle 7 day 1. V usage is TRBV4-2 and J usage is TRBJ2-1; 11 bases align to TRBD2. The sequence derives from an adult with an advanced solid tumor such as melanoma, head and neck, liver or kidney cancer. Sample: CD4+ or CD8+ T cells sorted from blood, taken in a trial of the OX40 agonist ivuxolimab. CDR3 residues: CASSQQTGTSGGLEVF. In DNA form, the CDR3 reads TGTGCCAGCAGCCAACAAACCGGGACTAGCGGTGGATTGGAGGTCTTC.